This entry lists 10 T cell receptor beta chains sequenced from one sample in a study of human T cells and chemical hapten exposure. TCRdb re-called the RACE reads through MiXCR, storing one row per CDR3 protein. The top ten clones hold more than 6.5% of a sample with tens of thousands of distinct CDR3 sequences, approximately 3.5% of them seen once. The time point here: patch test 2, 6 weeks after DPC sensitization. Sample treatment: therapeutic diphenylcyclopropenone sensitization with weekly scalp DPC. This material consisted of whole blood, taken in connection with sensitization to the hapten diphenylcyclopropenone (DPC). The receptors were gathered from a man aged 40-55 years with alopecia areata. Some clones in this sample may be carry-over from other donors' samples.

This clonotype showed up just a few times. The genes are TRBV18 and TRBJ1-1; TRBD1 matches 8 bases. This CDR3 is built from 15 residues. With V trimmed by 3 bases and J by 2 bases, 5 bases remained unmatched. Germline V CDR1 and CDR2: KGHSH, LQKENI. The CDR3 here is CASSPSDRVNTEAFF. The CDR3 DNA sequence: TGTGCCAGCTCACCGTCGGACAGGGTTAACACTGAAGCTTTCTTT.

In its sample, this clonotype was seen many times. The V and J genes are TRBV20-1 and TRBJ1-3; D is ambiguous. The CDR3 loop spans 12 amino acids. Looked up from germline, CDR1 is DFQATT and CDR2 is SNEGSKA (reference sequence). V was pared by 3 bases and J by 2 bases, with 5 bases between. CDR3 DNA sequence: TGCAGTGCTAGTTTCCCTGGAAACACCATATATTTT. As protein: CSASFPGNTIYF.

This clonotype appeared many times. The CDR3 region is CASSQLSLRDEQFF. Written as DNA, the CDR3 is TGTGCCAGCAGCCAACTTTCGCTCCGGGATGAGCAGTTCTTC. The V call is TRBV14, the J call TRBJ2-1; D gene ambiguous. The V gene lost 2 bases and the J gene lost 8 bases, with 13 bases spanning the gap. Germline CDR1 SGHDN, CDR2 FVKESK. This CDR3 has 14 residues.

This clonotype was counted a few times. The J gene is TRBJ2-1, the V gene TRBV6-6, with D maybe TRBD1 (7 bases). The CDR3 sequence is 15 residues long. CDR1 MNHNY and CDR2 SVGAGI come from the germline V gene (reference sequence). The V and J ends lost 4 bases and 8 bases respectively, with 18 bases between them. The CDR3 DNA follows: TGTGCCAGCAGTTCCAGGGGGGACAAAGGCGATGAGCAGTTCTTC. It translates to CASSSRGDKGDEQFF.

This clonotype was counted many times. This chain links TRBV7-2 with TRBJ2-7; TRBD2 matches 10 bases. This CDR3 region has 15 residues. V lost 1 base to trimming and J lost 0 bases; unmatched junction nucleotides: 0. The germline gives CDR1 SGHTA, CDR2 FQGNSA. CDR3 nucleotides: TGTGCCAGCAGCTTAGGACTAGCGGGCTCCTACGAGCAGTACTTC. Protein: CASSLGLAGSYEQYF.

CDR3 sequence (DNA): TGTGCCAGCACCCCACCAGGGTCAGCTTCTGGGGCCAACGTCCTGACTTTC. This codes for CASTPPGSASGANVLTF. The J gene is TRBJ2-6, the V gene TRBV7-2, with TRBD1 as a possible D gene (5 bases). This CDR3 has 17 residues. Germline assignment: CDR1 SGHTA and CDR2 FQGNSA. Trimming stripped 7 bases from V and 1 base from J, with 17 bases between.

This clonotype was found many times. In DNA, the CDR3 is TGCAGTGCTAGATTTGCAGGGGATGAGCAGTTCTTC. Translated, it gives CSARFAGDEQFF. V usage is TRBV20-1 and J usage is TRBJ2-1; D might be TRBD1 (6 bases). CDR3 length: 12 residues. V gave up 2 bases and J gave up 8 bases, with 10 bases separating them. Germline V gene data show CDR1 as DFQATT and CDR2 as SNEGSKA (reference sequence).

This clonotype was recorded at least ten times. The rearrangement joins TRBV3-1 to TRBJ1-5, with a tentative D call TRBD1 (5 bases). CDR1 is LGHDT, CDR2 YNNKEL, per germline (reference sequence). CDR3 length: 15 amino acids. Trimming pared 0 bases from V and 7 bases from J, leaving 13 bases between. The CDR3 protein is CASSQDAGGGQPQHF. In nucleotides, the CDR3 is TGTGCCAGCAGCCAAGATGCCGGGGGAGGACAGCCCCAGCATTTT.

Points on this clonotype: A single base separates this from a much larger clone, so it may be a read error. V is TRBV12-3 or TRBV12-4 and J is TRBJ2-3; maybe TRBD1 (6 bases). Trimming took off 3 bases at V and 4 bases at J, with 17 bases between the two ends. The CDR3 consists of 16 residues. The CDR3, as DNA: TGTGCCAGCAGTTTTTTACAGGGCATATTCTCAGATACGCAGTATTTT. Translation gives CASSFLQGIFSDTQYF.

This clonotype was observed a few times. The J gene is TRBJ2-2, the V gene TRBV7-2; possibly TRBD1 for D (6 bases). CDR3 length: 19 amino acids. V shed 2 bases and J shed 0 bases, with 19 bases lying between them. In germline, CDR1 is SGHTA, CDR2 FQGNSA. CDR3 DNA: TGTGCCAGCAGCTTACGTTCTTGGGGGCGGGCCTCGAACACCGGGGAGCTGTTTTTT. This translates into CASSLRSWGRASNTGELFF.